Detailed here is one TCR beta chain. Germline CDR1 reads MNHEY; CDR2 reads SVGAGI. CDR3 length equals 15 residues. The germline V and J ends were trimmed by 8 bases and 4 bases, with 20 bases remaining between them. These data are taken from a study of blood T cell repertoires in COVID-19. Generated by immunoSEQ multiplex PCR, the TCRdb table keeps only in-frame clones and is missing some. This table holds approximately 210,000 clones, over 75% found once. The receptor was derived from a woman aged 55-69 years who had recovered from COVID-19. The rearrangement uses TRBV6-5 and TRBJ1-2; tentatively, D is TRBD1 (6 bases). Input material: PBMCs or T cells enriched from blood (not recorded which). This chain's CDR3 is CASRPVGGRSYGYTF. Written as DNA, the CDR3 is TGTGCCAGCCGCCCAGTCGGGGGGCGATCCTATGGCTACACCTTC.